This T cell receptor beta chain was obtained from a study of neurological immune-mediated disorders. Study-wide findings and caveats: TCR-beta repertoires seemed private in all groups, with no expanded CDR3 amino acid sequences shared.

There are 15 residues in the CDR3. Germline lookup yields CDR1 MNHEY and CDR2 SVGEGT. V shed 3 bases, J shed 0 bases, and the junction held 4 bases outside the gene matches. There are a few counts of this clonotype. What it binds is not known. cDNA was made by 5'RACE with 10-nucleotide random UMIs. One entry per CDR3 protein results from TCRdb running MiXCR on the 5' RACE reads. The table lists 60,000 or so distinct CDR3 sequences, more than 9.5% of them singletons. The genes are TRBV6-2 or TRBV6-3 and TRBJ1-1, with 7 bases aligning to TRBD1. This TCR came from a man between 60 and 70 years old in good health. Sequencing was done on a sample of PBMCs. CDR3 protein: CASSYPGQLNTEAFF. The CDR3 DNA follows: TGTGCCAGCAGTTATCCGGGACAGCTGAACACTGAAGCTTTCTTT.